These T cell receptor beta chains were read from a single sample in a study of T-cell memory formation after mild COVID-19. From the 5' RACE reads, TCRdb called clonotypes with MiXCR, one entry per CDR3 protein. The repertoire consists of just under 550,000 distinct CDR3 sequences, with roughly 22% occurring once and the leading ten covering about an eighth. Sequenced: PBMCs or a T cell subset sorted from them (not recorded which). These TCRs come from an adult woman who had mild COVID-19 (a few samples of this study predate the infection). Cell type and time point are not known. Each CDR3 is given with its conserved first and last residue. A D gene is named only where the DNA matches it firmly. Size values are once, few and many counts, or a class for expanded clones, and some rows have none.

cdr3_aa	cdr3_nt	j_call	clone_size	v_call	d_call
CASSEGQRSSYNEQFF	TGCGCCAGCAGCGAAGGACAGCGAAGCTCCTACAATGAGCAGTTCTTC	TRBJ2-1	few	TRBV5-1	.
CATSDHAGLADTGELFF	TGTGCCACCAGTGATCACGCGGGACTAGCGGACACCGGGGAGCTGTTTTTT	TRBJ2-2	.	TRBV24-1	TRBD2
CASRPTGRGTDTQYF	TGCGCCAGCAGGCCCACAGGGAGGGGAACAGATACGCAGTATTTT	TRBJ2-3	.	TRBV5-1	.
CASSQGAEYSGANVLTF	TGTGCCAGCAGCCAAGGGGCGGAATACTCTGGGGCCAACGTCCTGACTTTC	TRBJ2-6	few	TRBV4-2	.
CSARVLAVNTGELFF	TGCAGTGCCAGGGTCCTAGCGGTGAACACCGGGGAGCTGTTTTTT	TRBJ2-2	few	TRBV20-1	TRBD2
CSADGKGEQFF	TGCAGTGCTGACGGGAAGGGGGAGCAGTTCTTC	TRBJ2-1	.	TRBV20-1	.
CASSYGRGPNQPQHF	TGTGCCAGCAGTTACGGCAGGGGGCCAAATCAGCCCCAGCATTTT	TRBJ1-5	.	TRBV6-2/TRBV6-3	TRBD1
CATRSTSGGGGTGELFF	TGTGCCACCAGAAGCACTAGCGGGGGTGGTGGGACCGGGGAGCTGTTTTTT	TRBJ2-2	few	TRBV15	TRBD2
CASSQTVLAGFTDTQYF	TGCGCCAGCAGCCAAACCGTACTAGCGGGGTTCACAGATACGCAGTATTTT	TRBJ2-3	.	TRBV4-1	TRBD2
CASSARTSGFYNEQFF	TGTGCCAGCAGTGCCCGGACTAGCGGGTTCTACAATGAGCAGTTCTTC	TRBJ2-1	few	TRBV12-3/TRBV12-4	TRBD2
CAWSVHGRGINIQYF	TGTGCCTGGAGTGTACATGGCAGGGGGATCAACATTCAGTACTTC	TRBJ2-4	.	TRBV30	TRBD1
CASSLKEGSTEAFF	TGTGCCAGCTCACTCAAGGAAGGGAGCACTGAAGCTTTCTTT	TRBJ1-1	few	TRBV18	.
CAIYHGPNEQYF	TGTGCCATCTACCACGGCCCCAACGAGCAGTACTTC	TRBJ2-7	few	TRBV10-3	.
CASSYSGRGNTGELFF	TGTGCCAGCAGTTACTCCGGACGGGGGAACACCGGGGAGCTGTTTTTT	TRBJ2-2	.	TRBV6-5	.
CASSLPGVGGYTF	TGTGCCAGCAGCTTACCCGGGGTCGGAGGCTACACCTTC	TRBJ1-2	few	TRBV7-6	.
CASSQDLAPRSLFF	TGTGCCAGCAGCCAAGATTTGGCCCCACGAAGTTTGTTCTTC	TRBJ2-1	few	TRBV4-2	.
CASSSHTGWSNEKLFF	TGTGCCAGCAGCTCCCATACAGGGTGGTCTAATGAAAAACTGTTTTTT	TRBJ1-4	.	TRBV7-2	.
CASFARGDRTDTQYF	TGCGCCAGCTTTGCTCGGGGGGACCGCACAGATACGCAGTATTTT	TRBJ2-3	few	TRBV5-1	TRBD2
CASSATGTGVGETQYF	TGTGCCAGCAGTGCCACCGGGACAGGGGTTGGAGAGACCCAGTACTTC	TRBJ2-5	.	TRBV25-1	TRBD1
CASRDRGYSNQPQHF	TGTGCCAGCAGAGACAGGGGCTATAGCAATCAGCCCCAGCATTTT	TRBJ1-5	few	TRBV6-6	TRBD1
CASSGGLAGDQETQYF	TGTGCCAGCAGCGGGGGACTAGCGGGAGACCAAGAGACCCAGTACTTC	TRBJ2-5	few	TRBV9	TRBD2
CSALGNEQFF	TGCAGTGCTCTAGGCAATGAGCAGTTCTTC	TRBJ2-1	few	TRBV20-1	.
CASSYSNYRGQSWSNQPQHF	TGTGCCAGCAGTTACTCGAATTACAGGGGGCAAAGTTGGAGCAATCAGCCCCAGCATTTT	TRBJ1-5	few	TRBV6-6	TRBD1
CASILRDRVQDEQFF	TGTGCCAGCATCCTCCGGGACAGGGTTCAGGATGAGCAGTTCTTC	TRBJ2-1	few	TRBV9	TRBD1
CASALPGGQETQYF	TGTGCTAGTGCTTTACCAGGAGGTCAAGAGACCCAGTACTTC	TRBJ2-5	.	TRBV12-5	.
CASSLPEDRTKVKHGYTF	TGCGCCAGCAGCTTGCCGGAAGACAGGACAAAGGTTAAACATGGCTACACCTTC	TRBJ1-2	few	TRBV5-1	.
CASRISGSSYNEQFF	TGTGCCAGCAGAATAAGCGGGAGTTCCTACAATGAGCAGTTCTTC	TRBJ2-1	.	TRBV27	TRBD2
CASSSHSGGPRDEQYF	TGTGCCAGCAGCTCGCATTCCGGGGGGCCCCGGGATGAGCAGTACTTC	TRBJ2-7	.	TRBV5-5	.
CASSPTLNEQFF	TGTGCCAGCAGCCCCACACTAAATGAGCAGTTCTTC	TRBJ2-1	few	TRBV7-6	.
CSVEYRTGKVDTDTQYF	TGCAGCGTTGAATATAGGACAGGGAAGGTTGACACAGATACGCAGTATTTT	TRBJ2-3	.	TRBV29-1	TRBD1
CASRQQGHLQETQYF	TGCGCCAGCAGACAACAGGGGCACCTGCAAGAGACCCAGTACTTC	TRBJ2-5	few	TRBV5-1	TRBD1
CASSPPRANTGELFF	TGTGCCAGCAGCCCGCCCCGGGCGAACACCGGGGAGCTGTTTTTT	TRBJ2-2	.	TRBV7-8	.
CASSLAGSRKIYEQYF	TGTGCCAGCAGTCTCGCCGGGTCCCGGAAAATCTACGAGCAGTACTTC	TRBJ2-7	few	TRBV12-3/TRBV12-4	.
CASSLGSGNTEAFF	TGTGCCAGCAGCTTAGGGTCGGGGAACACTGAAGCTTTCTTT	TRBJ1-1	many	TRBV5-1	.
CASSSQLAGGEQFF	TGTGCCAGCAGTTCTCAGCTAGCGGGAGGAGAGCAGTTCTTC	TRBJ2-1	.	TRBV27	TRBD2
CASSQDSGTSAVYTF	TGCGCCAGCAGCCAAGATTCCGGGACATCTGCGGTCTACACCTTC	TRBJ1-2	.	TRBV4-3	.
CASSAWDSGAEQFF	TGTGCCAGCAGCGCGTGGGACAGCGGGGCGGAGCAGTTCTTC	TRBJ2-1	few	TRBV9	.
CASSSPSLVTEAFF	TGTGCCAGCAGCTCCCCGAGTTTGGTGACTGAAGCTTTCTTT	TRBJ1-1	.	TRBV27	.
CSGHREESTEAFF	TGCAGCGGACACAGGGAGGAGAGCACTGAAGCTTTCTTT	TRBJ1-1	.	TRBV29-1	.
CASSLGRRADRSRGTF	TGCGCCAGCAGCCTGGGGCGGAGGGCCGATCGTTCAAGGGGCACCTTC	TRBJ1-2	.	TRBV5-1	.